This T cell receptor beta chain was sequenced for a study of response to subunit inactivated influenza vaccine (dated by TCRdb to the late 2010s). Regarding the study in general: To follow how T cells responded to a trivalent subunit inactivated influenza vaccine, the researchers relied on deep quantitative profiling of the T cell receptor repertoire.

This clonotype was counted only a few times. Which antigen it targets is not known. One base away there is no much larger clone; base qualities are not given. Per the germline V gene, SQVTM is the CDR1 and ANQGSEA is the CDR2. V and J are trimmed by 3 bases and 0 bases, and the gene matches miss 5 bases of the junction. Its CDR3 holds 15 amino acids, cysteine through phenylalanine. The only DNA kept is the CDR3, 45 bases in frame from the first base. Results the study describes overall, beyond this receptor: It was suggested by the authors that each seasonal influenza vaccination may recruit only a limited number of new T cells.

The library was produced with RT-PCR. The data were produced on an Illumina HiSeq 2500. TCRdb reworked the public reads: Q25 trimming with fastp, MiXCR clone assembly, productive beta chains retained. CDR3 protein duplicates are merged, each entry listing the most common genes and DNA. This sample gives more than 450,000 distinct CDR3 sequences in total; roughly 8.2% of them show up just once. The top ten clonotypes cover over 10% of the sample. The chain employs TRBV29-1 and TRBJ1-3; TRBD1 aligns with 7 central bases. The starting material was PBMCs from blood, obtained less than 30 months after vaccination. The clonotype was recovered from a man aged 50 to 75 who received an inactivated influenza vaccine. Donor details come from another sample of the same person, matched by shared clones. For the CDR3, the sequence is CSVDGQGGSGNTIYF. The nucleotide sequence reads as follows: TGCAGCGTTGATGGTCAGGGGGGCTCTGGAAACACCATATATTTT.